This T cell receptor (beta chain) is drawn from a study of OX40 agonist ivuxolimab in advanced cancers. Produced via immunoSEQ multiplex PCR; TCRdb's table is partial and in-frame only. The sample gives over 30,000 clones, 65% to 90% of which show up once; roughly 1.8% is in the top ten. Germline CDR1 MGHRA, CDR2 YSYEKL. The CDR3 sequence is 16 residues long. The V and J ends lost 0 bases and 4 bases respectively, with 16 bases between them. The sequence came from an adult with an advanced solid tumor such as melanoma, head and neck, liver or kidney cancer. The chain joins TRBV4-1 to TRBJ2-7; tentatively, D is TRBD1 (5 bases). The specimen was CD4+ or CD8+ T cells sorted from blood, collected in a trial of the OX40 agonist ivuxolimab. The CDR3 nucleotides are TGCGCCAGCAGCCAAGATTTGTGGGGTCCAGGGTACGAGCAGTACTTC. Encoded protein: CASSQDLWGPGYEQYF.